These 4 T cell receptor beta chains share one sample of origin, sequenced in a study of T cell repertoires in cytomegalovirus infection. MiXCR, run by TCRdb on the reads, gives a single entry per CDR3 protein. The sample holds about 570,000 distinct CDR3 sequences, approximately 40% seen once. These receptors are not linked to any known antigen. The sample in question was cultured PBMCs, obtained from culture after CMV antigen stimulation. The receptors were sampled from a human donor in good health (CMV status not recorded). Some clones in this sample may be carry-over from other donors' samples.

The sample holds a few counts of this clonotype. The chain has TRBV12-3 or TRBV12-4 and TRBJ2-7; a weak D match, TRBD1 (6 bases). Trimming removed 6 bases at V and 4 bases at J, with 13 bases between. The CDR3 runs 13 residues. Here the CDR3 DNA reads TGTGCCAGCAGACCCGGGACAAAATACGAGCAGTACTTC. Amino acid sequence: CASRPGTKYEQYF.

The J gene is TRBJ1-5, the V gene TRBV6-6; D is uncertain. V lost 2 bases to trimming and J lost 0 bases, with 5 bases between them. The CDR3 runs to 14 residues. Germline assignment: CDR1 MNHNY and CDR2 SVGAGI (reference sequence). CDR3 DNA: TGTGCCAGCAGTTACGTGGGTAGCAATCAGCCCCAGCATTTT. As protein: CASSYVGSNQPQHF.

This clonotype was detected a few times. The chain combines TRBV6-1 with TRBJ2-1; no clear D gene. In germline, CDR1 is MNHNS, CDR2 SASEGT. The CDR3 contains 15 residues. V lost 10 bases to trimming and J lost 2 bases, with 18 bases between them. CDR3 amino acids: CATHTFGPTYNEQFF. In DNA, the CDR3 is TGTGCCACCCACACTTTCGGACCAACCTACAATGAGCAGTTCTTC.

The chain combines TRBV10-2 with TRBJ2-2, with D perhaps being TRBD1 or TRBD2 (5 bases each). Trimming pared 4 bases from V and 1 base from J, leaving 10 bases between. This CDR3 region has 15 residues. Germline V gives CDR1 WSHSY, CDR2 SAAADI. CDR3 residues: CASSGGGGNTGELFF. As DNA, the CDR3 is TGCGCCAGCAGTGGTGGTGGGGGGAACACCGGGGAGCTGTTTTTT.